This entry describes one T cell receptor beta chain. Its antigen is not known. The data belong to a study of STAT5B mutations in CD4+ large granular lymphocyte leukemia. Regarding the study as a whole: Compared with healthy controls (2/35), patient top clones favored TRBV06 (8/27).

The assay was run at survey level. Measured with immunoSEQ multiplex PCR; TCRdb has only the in-frame clones, and not every one. The table includes tens of thousands of clones, about four fifths detected once. The CDR3 is 16 residues long. CDR1 is SGHVS, CDR2 FQNEAQ, per germline. Trimming took 6 bases from V and 0 from J; bases not matched to a gene: 5. This sequence originates from a human donor in good health. Specimen: CD4+ T cells from blood buffy coats. V is TRBV7-8 and J is TRBJ1-1, with 12 positions matching TRBD1. CDR3 region: CASRPGQGALNTEAFF. The CDR3 DNA reads as TGTGCCAGCAGGCCGGGACAGGGGGCCTTGAACACTGAAGCTTTCTTT.